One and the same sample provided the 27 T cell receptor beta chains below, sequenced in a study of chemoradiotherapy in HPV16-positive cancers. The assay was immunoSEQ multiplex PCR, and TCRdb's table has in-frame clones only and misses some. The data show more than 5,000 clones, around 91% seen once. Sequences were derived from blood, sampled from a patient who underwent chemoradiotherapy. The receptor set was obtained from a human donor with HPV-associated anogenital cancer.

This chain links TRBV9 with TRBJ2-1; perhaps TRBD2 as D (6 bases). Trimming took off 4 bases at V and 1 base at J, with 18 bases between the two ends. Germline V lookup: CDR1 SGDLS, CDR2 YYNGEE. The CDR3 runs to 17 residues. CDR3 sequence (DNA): TGTGCCAGCAGCCCCAGGGTGACGGGAGAGTCCTACAATGAGCAGTTCTTC. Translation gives CASSPRVTGESYNEQFF.

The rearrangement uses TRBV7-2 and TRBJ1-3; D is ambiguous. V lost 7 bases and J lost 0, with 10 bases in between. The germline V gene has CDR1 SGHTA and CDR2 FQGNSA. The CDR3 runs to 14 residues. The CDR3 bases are TGTGCCAGCATGAGGACCAACTCTGGAAACACCATATATTTT. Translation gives CASMRTNSGNTIYF. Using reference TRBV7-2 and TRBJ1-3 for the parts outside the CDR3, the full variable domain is GAGVSQSPSNKVTEKGKDVELRCDPISGHTALYWYRQSLGQGLEFLIYFQGNSAPDKSGLPSDRFSAERTGGSVSTLTIQRTQQEDSAVYLCASMRTNSGNTIYFGEGSWLTVV.

CDR3 coding DNA: TGTGCCAGCAGCTTATGGGGGGACGAGCAGTACTTC. Protein sequence: CASSLWGDEQYF. The V call is TRBV7-2, the J call TRBJ2-7; D is possibly TRBD2 (6 bases). Per germline, CDR1 SGHTA and CDR2 FQGNSA. V lost 2 bases, J lost 5 bases, and 7 bases lay in between. The CDR3 consists of 12 residues. Full variable domain (outside the CDR3, taken from reference TRBV7-2 and TRBJ2-7): GAGVSQSPSNKVTEKGKDVELRCDPISGHTALYWYRQSLGQGLEFLIYFQGNSAPDKSGLPSDRFSAERTGGSVSTLTIQRTQQEDSAVYLCASSLWGDEQYFGPGTRLTVT.

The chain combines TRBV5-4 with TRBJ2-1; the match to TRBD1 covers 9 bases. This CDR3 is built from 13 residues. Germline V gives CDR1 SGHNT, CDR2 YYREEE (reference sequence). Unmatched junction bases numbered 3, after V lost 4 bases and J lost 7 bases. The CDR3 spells CASSPGTGNEQFF. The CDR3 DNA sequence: TGTGCCAGCAGCCCCGGGACAGGGAATGAGCAGTTCTTC.

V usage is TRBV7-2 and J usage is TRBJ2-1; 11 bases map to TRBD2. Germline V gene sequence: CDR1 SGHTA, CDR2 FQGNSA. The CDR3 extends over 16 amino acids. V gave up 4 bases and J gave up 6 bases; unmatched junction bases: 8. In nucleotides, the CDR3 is TGTGCCAGCAGCTCTCCTAGCGGGGGGATCTCCAATGAGCAGTTCTTC. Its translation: CASSSPSGGISNEQFF.

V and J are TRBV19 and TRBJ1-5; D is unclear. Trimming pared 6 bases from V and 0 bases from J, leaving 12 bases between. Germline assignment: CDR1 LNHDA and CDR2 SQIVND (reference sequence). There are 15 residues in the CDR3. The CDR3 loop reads CASSEQTNSNQPQHF. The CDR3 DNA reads TGTGCCAGTAGCGAACAGACTAATAGCAATCAGCCCCAGCATTTT.

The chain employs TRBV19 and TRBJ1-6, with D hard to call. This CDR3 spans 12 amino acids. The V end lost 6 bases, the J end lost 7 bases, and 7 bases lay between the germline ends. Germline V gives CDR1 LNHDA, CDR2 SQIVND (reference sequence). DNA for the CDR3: TGTGCCAGTAGCTTGGGGAATTCACCCCTCCACTTT. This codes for CASSLGNSPLHF.

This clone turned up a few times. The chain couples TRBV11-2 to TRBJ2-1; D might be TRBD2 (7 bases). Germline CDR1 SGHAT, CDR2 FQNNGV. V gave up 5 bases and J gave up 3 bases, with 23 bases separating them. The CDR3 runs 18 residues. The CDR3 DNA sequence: TGTGCCAGCAGCCTAAAAGGGGGAGGGGGAAGGCTCTACAATGAGCAGTTCTTC. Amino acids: CASSLKGGGGRLYNEQFF. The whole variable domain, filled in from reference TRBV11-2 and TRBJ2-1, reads EAGVAQSPRYKIIEKRQSVAFWCNPISGHATLYWYQQILGQGPKLLIQFQNNGVVDDSQLPKDRFSAERLKGVDSTLKIQPAKLEDSAVYLCASSLKGGGGRLYNEQFFGPGTRLTVL.

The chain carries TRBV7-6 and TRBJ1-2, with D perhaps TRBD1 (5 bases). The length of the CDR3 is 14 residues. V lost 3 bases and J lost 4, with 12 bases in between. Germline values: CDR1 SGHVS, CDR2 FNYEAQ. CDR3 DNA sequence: TGTGCCAGCAGCTTGGGAGGGGCTGGCTATGGCTACACCTTC. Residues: CASSLGGAGYGYTF.

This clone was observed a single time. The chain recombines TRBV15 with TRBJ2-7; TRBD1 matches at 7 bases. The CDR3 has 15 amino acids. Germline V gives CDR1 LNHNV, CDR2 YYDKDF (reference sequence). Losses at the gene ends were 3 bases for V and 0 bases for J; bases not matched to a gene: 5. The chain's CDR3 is CATSRLRDSSYEQYF. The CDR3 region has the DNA TGTGCCACCAGCAGGCTCCGGGACAGCTCCTACGAGCAGTACTTC.

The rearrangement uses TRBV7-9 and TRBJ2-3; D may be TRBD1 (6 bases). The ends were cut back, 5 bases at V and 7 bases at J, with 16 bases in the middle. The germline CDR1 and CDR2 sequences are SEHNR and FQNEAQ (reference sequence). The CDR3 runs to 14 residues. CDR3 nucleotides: TGTGCCAGCAGCCCCCCCGGGACAACGAATACGCAGTATTTT. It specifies CASSPPGTTNTQYF.

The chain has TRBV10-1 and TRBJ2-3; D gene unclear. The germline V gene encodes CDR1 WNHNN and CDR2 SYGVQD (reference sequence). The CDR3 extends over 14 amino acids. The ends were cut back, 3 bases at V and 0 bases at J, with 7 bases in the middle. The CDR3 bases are TGCGCCAGCAGTGACAGGCCTAGCACAGATACGCAGTATTTT. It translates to CASSDRPSTDTQYF.

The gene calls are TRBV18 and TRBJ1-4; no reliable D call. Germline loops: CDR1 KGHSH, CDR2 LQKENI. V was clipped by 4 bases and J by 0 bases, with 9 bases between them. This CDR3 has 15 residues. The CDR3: CASSRAEATNEKLFF. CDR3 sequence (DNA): TGTGCCAGCTCACGGGCAGAGGCAACTAATGAAAAACTGTTTTTT.

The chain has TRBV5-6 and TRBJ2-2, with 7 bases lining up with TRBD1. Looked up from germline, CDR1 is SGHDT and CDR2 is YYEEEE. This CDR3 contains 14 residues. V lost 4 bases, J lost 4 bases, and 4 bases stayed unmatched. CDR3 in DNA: TGTGCCAGCAGCGGGGACAGTTTCACCGGGGAGCTGTTTTTT. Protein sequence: CASSGDSFTGELFF.

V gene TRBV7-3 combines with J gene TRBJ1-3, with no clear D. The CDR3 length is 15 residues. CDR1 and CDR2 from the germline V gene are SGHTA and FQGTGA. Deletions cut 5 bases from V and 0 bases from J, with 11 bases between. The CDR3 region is CASSQSGASGNTIYF. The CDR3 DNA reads TGTGCCAGCAGCCAATCAGGCGCCTCTGGAAACACCATATATTTT.

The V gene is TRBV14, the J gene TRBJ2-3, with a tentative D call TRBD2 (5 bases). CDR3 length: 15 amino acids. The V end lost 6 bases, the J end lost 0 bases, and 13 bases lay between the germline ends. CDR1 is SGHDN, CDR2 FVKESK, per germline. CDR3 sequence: CASRGVASSTDTQYF. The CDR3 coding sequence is TGTGCCAGCAGAGGAGTAGCGAGTAGCACAGATACGCAGTATTTT.

The CDR3 loop is CASSQGAKNIQYF. The CDR3 nucleotides read TGCGCCAGCAGCCAAGGGGCCAAAAACATTCAGTACTTC. This rearrangement joins TRBV4-3 to TRBJ2-4; unclear D gene. CDR1 LGHNA and CDR2 YSLEER come from the germline V gene. V was trimmed by 1 base and J by 1 base, leaving 2 bases between them. The CDR3 totals 13 residues.

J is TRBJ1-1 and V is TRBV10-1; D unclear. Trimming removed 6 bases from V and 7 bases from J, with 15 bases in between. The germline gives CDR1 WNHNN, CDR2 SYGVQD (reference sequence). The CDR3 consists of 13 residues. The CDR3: CASRMDGPGEAFF. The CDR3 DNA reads TGCGCCAGCAGGATGGACGGCCCCGGTGAAGCTTTCTTT.

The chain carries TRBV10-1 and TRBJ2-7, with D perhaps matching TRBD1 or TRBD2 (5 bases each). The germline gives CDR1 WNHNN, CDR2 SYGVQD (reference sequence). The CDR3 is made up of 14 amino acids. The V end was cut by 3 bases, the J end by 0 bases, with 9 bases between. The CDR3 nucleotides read TGCGCCAGCAGTGAACGGGGCAACTCCTACGAGCAGTACTTC. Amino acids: CASSERGNSYEQYF.

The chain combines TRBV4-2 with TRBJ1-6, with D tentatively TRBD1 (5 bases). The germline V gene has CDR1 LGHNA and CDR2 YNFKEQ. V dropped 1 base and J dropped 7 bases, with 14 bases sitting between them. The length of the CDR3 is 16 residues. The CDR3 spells CASSQGQGLGNSPLHF. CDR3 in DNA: TGTGCCAGCAGCCAAGGGCAGGGCTTGGGGAATTCACCCCTCCACTTT.

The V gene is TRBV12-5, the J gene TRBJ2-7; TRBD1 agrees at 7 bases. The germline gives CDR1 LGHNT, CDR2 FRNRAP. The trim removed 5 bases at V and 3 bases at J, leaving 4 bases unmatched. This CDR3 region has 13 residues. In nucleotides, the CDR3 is TGTGCTAGTGGTCCTACAGGGGACTACGAGCAGTACTTC. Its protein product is CASGPTGDYEQYF. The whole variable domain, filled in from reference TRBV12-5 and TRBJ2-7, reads DARVTQTPRHKVTEMGQEVTMRCQPILGHNTVFWYRQTMMQGLELLAYFRNRAPLDDSGMPKDRFSAEMPDATLATLKIQPSEPRDSAVYFCASGPTGDYEQYFGPGTRLTVT.

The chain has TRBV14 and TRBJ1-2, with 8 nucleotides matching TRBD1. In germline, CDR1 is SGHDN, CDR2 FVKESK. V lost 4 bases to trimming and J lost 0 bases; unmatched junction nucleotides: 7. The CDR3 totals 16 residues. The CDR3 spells CASSLAGTGANYGYTF. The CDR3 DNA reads TGTGCCAGCAGCCTAGCCGGGACAGGAGCTAACTATGGCTACACCTTC.

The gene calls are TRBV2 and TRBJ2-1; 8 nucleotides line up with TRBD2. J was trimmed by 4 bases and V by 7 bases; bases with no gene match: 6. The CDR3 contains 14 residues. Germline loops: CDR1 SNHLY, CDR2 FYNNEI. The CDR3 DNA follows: TGTGCCAGCAACATAGCGGGAATTTACAATGAGCAGTTCTTC. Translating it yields CASNIAGIYNEQFF.

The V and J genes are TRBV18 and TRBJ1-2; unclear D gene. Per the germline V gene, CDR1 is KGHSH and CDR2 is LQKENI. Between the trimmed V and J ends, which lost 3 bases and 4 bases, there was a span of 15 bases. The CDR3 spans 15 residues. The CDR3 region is CASSPGRGDGYGYTF. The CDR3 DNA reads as TGTGCCAGCTCACCTGGTAGAGGAGACGGCTATGGCTACACCTTC.

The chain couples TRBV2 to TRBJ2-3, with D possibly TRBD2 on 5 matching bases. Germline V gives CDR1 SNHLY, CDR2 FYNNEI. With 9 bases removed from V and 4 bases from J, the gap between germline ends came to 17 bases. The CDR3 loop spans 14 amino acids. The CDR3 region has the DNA TGTGCCAGGGAAGAGCGAAACGGGGCAGATACGCAGTATTTT. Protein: CAREERNGADTQYF.

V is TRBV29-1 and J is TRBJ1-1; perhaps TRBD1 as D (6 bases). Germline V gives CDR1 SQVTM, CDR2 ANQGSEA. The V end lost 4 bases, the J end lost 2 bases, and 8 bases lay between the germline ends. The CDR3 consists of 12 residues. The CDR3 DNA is TGCAGCGTTGGACAGGTTAACACTGAAGCTTTCTTT. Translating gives CSVGQVNTEAFF.

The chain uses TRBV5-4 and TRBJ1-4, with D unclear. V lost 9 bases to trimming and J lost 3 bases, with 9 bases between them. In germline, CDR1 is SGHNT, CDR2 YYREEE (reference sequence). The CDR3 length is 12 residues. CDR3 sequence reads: CATGFPNEKLFF. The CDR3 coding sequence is TGTGCCACCGGATTTCCTAATGAAAAACTGTTTTTT.